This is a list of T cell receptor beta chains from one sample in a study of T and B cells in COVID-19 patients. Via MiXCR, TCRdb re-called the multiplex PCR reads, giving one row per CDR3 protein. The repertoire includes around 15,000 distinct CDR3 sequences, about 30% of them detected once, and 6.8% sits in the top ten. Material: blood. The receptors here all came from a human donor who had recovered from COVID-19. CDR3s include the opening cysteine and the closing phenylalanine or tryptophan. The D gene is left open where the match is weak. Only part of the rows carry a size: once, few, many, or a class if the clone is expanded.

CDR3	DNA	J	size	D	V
CASVNYGGAYGYTF	TGTGCCAGCGTGAACTATGGGGGGGCCTATGGCTACACCTTC	TRBJ1-2	-	-	TRBV7-9
CASSEVGRNEQYF	TGTGCCAGCAGTGAAGTCGGCAGGAACGAGCAGTACTTC	TRBJ2-7	medium-sized	-	TRBV6-1
CASSLWGGPYEQYF	TGTGCCAGCAGTTTATGGGGGGGACCCTACGAGCAGTACTTC	TRBJ2-7	-	TRBD2	TRBV27
CATSDASGGASYNEQFF	TGTGCCACCAGTGATGCTAGCGGGGGGGCATCTTACAATGAGCAGTTCTTC	TRBJ2-1	few	TRBD2	TRBV24-1
CASSSATGVGSPLHF	TGTGCCAGCAGCTCCGCTACAGGTGTTGGTTCACCCCTCCACTTT	TRBJ1-6	many	-	TRBV5-6
CASSWSGRGGNEQFF	TGTGCCAGCAGCTGGTCGGGGAGGGGAGGGAATGAGCAGTTCTTC	TRBJ2-1	-	TRBD2	TRBV2
CASSLGQGTLKQYF	TGTGCCAGCAGTTTAGGACAGGGGACTCTTAAGCAGTACTTC	TRBJ2-7	many	TRBD1	TRBV27
CASSSTGFSEAFF	TGTGCCAGCAGCTCAACAGGGTTCTCTGAAGCTTTCTTT	TRBJ1-1	few	-	TRBV11-1
CAWSDLRETQYF	TGTGCCTGGAGTGATTTACGCGAGACCCAGTACTTC	TRBJ2-5	medium-sized	-	TRBV30
CASSPQDSYGYTF	TGTGCCAGCAGTCCACAGGATTCCTATGGCTACACCTTC	TRBJ1-2	-	-	TRBV12-3/TRBV12-4
CSARVGGASYTF	TGCAGTGCTAGAGTCGGGGGAGCAAGCTACACCTTC	TRBJ1-2	-	-	TRBV20-1
CASSRTVLNTGELFF	TGTGCCAGTAGTAGGACAGTTTTAAACACCGGGGAGCTGTTTTTT	TRBJ2-2	medium-sized	-	TRBV19
CATSLDRTGGMYF	TGTGCCACCAGCCTGGACCGAACAGGGGGCATGTACTTC	TRBJ2-7	medium-sized	TRBD1	TRBV15
CASSLVLAGGQNEQFF	TGTGCCAGCTCTCTAGTACTAGCGGGAGGGCAAAATGAGCAGTTCTTC	TRBJ2-1	many	TRBD2	TRBV18
CSARLTGEDTQYF	TGCAGTGCTAGATTGACAGGCGAAGATACGCAGTATTTT	TRBJ2-3	-	-	TRBV20-1
CAWSSLSEQYF	TGTGCCTGGAGTTCCTTATCCGAGCAGTACTTC	TRBJ2-7	medium-sized	-	TRBV30
CAIGQGGYEQYF	TGTGCCATCGGACAGGGAGGTTACGAGCAGTACTTC	TRBJ2-7	-	TRBD1	TRBV10-3
CSAQLAGGADTQYF	TGCAGTGCCCAACTAGCGGGAGGGGCAGATACGCAGTATTTT	TRBJ2-3	few	TRBD2	TRBV20-1
CASSLRSGGAGETDTQYF	TGTGCCAGCAGTTTACGTAGCGGGGGGGCCGGGGAGACAGATACGCAGTATTTT	TRBJ2-3	many	TRBD2	TRBV27
CASRTPVTGGSGANVLTF	TGTGCCAGCAGAACGCCGGTGACAGGGGGCTCTGGGGCCAACGTCCTGACTTTC	TRBJ2-6	medium-sized	TRBD1	TRBV12-3/TRBV12-4
CASSEVGLGDSWF	TGTGCCAGCAGTGAAGTGGGTCTTGGGGACTCCTGGTTT	TRBJ2-3	many	-	TRBV12-3/TRBV12-4
CASSFSENTEAFF	TGCGCCAGCAGCTTCAGTGAAAACACTGAAGCTTTCTTT	TRBJ1-1	-	-	TRBV5-1
CASSLYQPSGTGGNEQFF	TGTGCCAGCAGCTTATATCAGCCCTCCGGGACAGGGGGCAATGAGCAGTTCTTC	TRBJ2-1	-	TRBD1	TRBV7-2
CSVRDEDRVDEQYF	TGCAGCGTCCGAGACGAGGACAGGGTGGACGAGCAGTACTTC	TRBJ2-7	medium-sized	TRBD1	TRBV29-1
CASTREGEKLFF	TGTGCCAGCACCAGGGAGGGAGAAAAACTGTTTTTT	TRBJ1-4	few	-	TRBV5-6
CASSFGQLYNSPLHF	TGTGCCAGCAGTTTTGGCCAGTTGTATAATTCACCCCTCCACTTT	TRBJ1-6	-	-	TRBV27
CASSFTTTDTQYF	TGTGCCAGCAGCTTCACTACCACAGATACGCAGTATTTT	TRBJ2-3	few	-	TRBV5-4
CASKLAGGLNEQFF	TGTGCCAGTAAACTAGCGGGAGGGCTCAATGAGCAGTTCTTC	TRBJ2-1	-	TRBD2	TRBV19
CASSLDRGGYNSPLHF	TGTGCCAGCAGCCTGGACAGGGGCGGCTATAATTCACCCCTCCACTTT	TRBJ1-6	-	TRBD1	TRBV12-3/TRBV12-4
CASSLRRDEKLFF	TGTGCCAGCAGTTTGCGACGGGATGAAAAACTGTTTTTT	TRBJ1-4	many	-	TRBV12-3/TRBV12-4
CASSIWALNEQFF	TGTGCCAGTAGTATATGGGCGTTAAATGAGCAGTTCTTC	TRBJ2-1	medium-sized	-	TRBV19
CSARSGVRTGELFF	TGCAGTGCTAGGTCGGGAGTAAGGACCGGGGAGCTGTTTTTT	TRBJ2-2	-	-	TRBV20-1
CASSLKGAVDTEAFF	TGTGCCAGCAGCTTAAAGGGGGCAGTAGACACTGAAGCTTTCTTT	TRBJ1-1	-	TRBD1	TRBV7-4
CAWNRQGVMNTEAFF	TGTGCCTGGAACCGACAGGGGGTCATGAACACTGAAGCTTTCTTT	TRBJ1-1	many	TRBD1	TRBV30
CASSTGQLHYGYTF	TGCGCCAGCAGCACAGGACAGTTGCACTATGGCTACACCTTC	TRBJ1-2	-	-	TRBV5-1
CASSSRGAGYGYTF	TGTGCCAGCTCAAGCCGGGGCGCTGGATATGGCTACACCTTC	TRBJ1-2	few	-	TRBV27
CASSLESYNEQFF	TGTGCCAGCAGCTTAGAGTCCTACAATGAGCAGTTCTTC	TRBJ2-1	many	-	TRBV7-6
CAWVMGANYGYTF	TGTGCCTGGGTAATGGGGGCTAACTATGGCTACACCTTC	TRBJ1-2	many	-	TRBV30
CASSDSTARDGDTQYF	TGTGCCAGCAGTGACTCGACGGCGCGGGACGGAGATACGCAGTATTTT	TRBJ2-3	many	-	TRBV6-4
CAISDQTVTDTQYF	TGTGCCATCAGTGACCAGACTGTCACAGATACGCAGTATTTT	TRBJ2-3	-	-	TRBV24-1
CASQPGQGANPPPNTGELFF	TGTGCCAGCCAACCGGGACAGGGGGCCAATCCCCCACCGAACACCGGGGAGCTGTTTTTT	TRBJ2-2	-	TRBD1	TRBV19
CASSPQGISNSPLHF	TGTGCCAGCAGCCCTCAGGGAATAAGTAATTCACCCCTCCACTTT	TRBJ1-6	-	-	TRBV7-9
CASKRESSYNEQFF	TGTGCCAGCAAGCGGGAGTCGTCGTACAATGAGCAGTTCTTC	TRBJ2-1	-	TRBD2	TRBV7-2
CASSILSTNEKLFF	TGTGCCAGCAGCATACTCTCAACTAATGAAAAACTGTTTTTT	TRBJ1-4	many	-	TRBV12-3/TRBV12-4
CASSSQGYNEQYF	TGTGCCAGCAGTTCACAGGGGTACAACGAGCAGTACTTC	TRBJ2-7	medium-sized	TRBD1	TRBV5-6
CASSPRIRRDTEAFF	TGTGCCAGCAGCCCTCGGATTCGGCGGGACACTGAAGCTTTCTTT	TRBJ1-1	-	-	TRBV27